These 28 T cell receptor beta chains originate from one sample sequenced in a study of T cells in women clearing cervical HPV infection. Sequenced by immunoSEQ multiplex PCR; TCRdb stores in-frame clones only, minus some. The sample has 30,000 or so clones. The sequencing sample was made of blood buffy coat. The receptors originated from a woman between 18 and 70 years old with a cervical HPV16 infection that either progressed to CIN3+ or cleared (not recorded which).

With regard to this clone: The CDR3 extends 3 residues past the end of the read, so its final part is completed from the germline J gene. V is TRBV12-5 and J is TRBJ2-2; tentatively, D is TRBD1 (7 bases). Per the germline V gene, CDR1 is LGHNT and CDR2 is FRNRAP. CDR3 length: 17 residues. Trimming removed 0 bases at V and 6 bases at J, with 17 bases between. The CDR3 bases that were read are TGTGCTAGTGGTTTGGTACTTGGAGGGGGCATGTCCGGGGAG. This gives the protein CASGLVLGGGMSGE. From start to end, the CDR3 is CASGLVLGGGMSGELFF.

A remark on this clone: The CDR3 goes on 3 residues after the read ends, and that part is filled in from the germline J gene. The chain employs TRBV7-6 and TRBJ2-5; 9 nucleotides line up with TRBD1. The length of the CDR3 is 17 residues. Germline loops: CDR1 SGHVS, CDR2 FNYEAQ. J lost 5 bases, V lost 5 bases, and 15 bases had no gene match. This CDR3 reads CASSPSPYRGQKETQYF. The sequenced part of the CDR3 DNA is TGTGCCAGCAGCCCCTCCCCCTACAGGGGGCAGAAGGAGACC.

Note on this clone: The DNA ends 3 residues before the CDR3 does, and the rest of the CDR3 is filled in from the germline J gene. V is TRBV20-1 and J is TRBJ2-5; 11 bases are shared with TRBD2. V lost 5 bases to trimming and J lost 5 bases; unmatched junction nucleotides: 13. In germline, CDR1 is DFQATT, CDR2 SNEGSKA (reference sequence). The CDR3 consists of 16 residues. CDR3 DNA, as far as it was read: TGCAGTGCTTCAAGGACTAGCGGGCTATCATCGGAGACC. It is translated as CSASRTSGLSSET. The complete CDR3 reads CSASRTSGLSSETQYF.

On this clone: The CDR3 extends 3 residues past the end of the read, so its final part is completed from the germline J gene. This sequence joins TRBV29-1 and TRBJ2-7, with D possibly being TRBD2 (6 bases). Between the trimmed V and J ends, which lost 6 bases and 6 bases, there was a span of 18 bases. The CDR3 loop spans 13 amino acids. The germline gives CDR1 SQVTM, CDR2 ANQGSEA. The sequenced CDR3 bases are TGCAGCGTCGCCGCGGGTGGGGGGTTCGAG. This encodes CSVAAGGGFE. The full CDR3 sequence reads CSVAAGGGFEQYF.

Comments on this clone: The observed sequence ends 3 residues before the CDR3 terminus, with the missing tail filled in from the germline J gene. This chain uses TRBV5-5 with TRBJ1-5, with TRBD1 as a possible D gene (5 bases). V lost 2 bases to trimming and J lost 5 bases, with 14 bases between them. The V gene's germline CDR1 is SGHKS and CDR2 YYEKEE (reference sequence). CDR3 size: 15 residues. The CDR3 spells CASSFLPQGYQPQHF. The CDR3 DNA, read in part, is TGTGCCAGCAGCTTCCTCCCCCAGGGATATCAGCCC.

A remark on this clone: Sequencing ends 3 residues short of the CDR3 end; the germline J gene provides the rest. The rearrangement joins TRBV4-1 to TRBJ1-1; perhaps TRBD1 as D (6 bases). The CDR3 runs 13 residues. Germline V gene lookup returns CDR1 MGHRA and CDR2 YSYEKL. The ends were cut back, 1 base at V and 4 bases at J, with 7 bases in the middle. This CDR3 is CASSQAGVTEAFF. CDR3 bases read: TGCGCCAGCAGCCAAGCAGGGGTCACTGAA.

In regard to this clone: The CDR3 extends 3 residues past the end of the read, so its final part is completed from the germline J gene. The chain couples TRBV7-9 to TRBJ2-7; TRBD1 agrees at 10 bases. V was clipped by 5 bases and J by 4 bases; unmatched bases: 8. The CDR3 sequence is 15 residues long. CDR1 is SEHNR, CDR2 FQNEAQ, per germline (reference sequence). This chain's CDR3 is CASSGRQGAFYEQYF. CDR3 DNA, as far as it was read: TGTGCCAGCAGCGGACGACAGGGGGCATTTTACGAG. The full variable domain, rest sourced from reference TRBV7-9 and TRBJ2-7, is DTGVSQNPRHKITKRGQNVTFRCDPISEHNRLYWYRQTLGQGPEFLTYFQNEAQLEKSRLLSDRFSAERPKGSFSTLEIQRTEQGDSAMYLCASSGRQGAFYEQYFGPGTRLTVT.

In the case of this clone: Read sequence stops 3 residues before the CDR3 end, and the germline J gene provides the missing end. The rearrangement joins TRBV20-1 to TRBJ2-5; TRBD2 aligns across 10 bases. Germline loops: CDR1 DFQATT, CDR2 SNEGSKA (reference sequence). V lost 0 bases and J lost 5; bases outside the gene matches: 9. The CDR3 extends over 16 amino acids. The DNA read from the CDR3 is TGCAGTGCTAGAGATGGCCAGCGGGGGGGTCCCGAGACC. Translating it yields CSARDGQRGGPET. The CDR3 reads in full as CSARDGQRGGPETQYF.

A word on this clone: The CDR3 end is not reached by the read, which stops 3 residues before it; the germline J gene fills it in. The chain links TRBV25-1 to TRBJ2-3; 9 positions match TRBD2. The V gene's germline CDR1 is MGHDK and CDR2 SYGVNS. This CDR3 spans 16 amino acids. Unmatched junction bases numbered 5, after V lost 4 bases and J lost 0 bases. CDR3 loop: CASSAAGGPSTDTQYF. The CDR3 bases that were read are TGTGCCAGCAGTGCGGCGGGGGGGCCGAGCACAGATACG.

As regards this clone: Read coverage stops 3 residues before the CDR3 terminus; the germline J gene supplies the remainder. This chain uses TRBV20-1 with TRBJ1-1; 9 bases line up with TRBD1. Germline trimming cut 3 bases from V and 3 bases from J; bases unmatched to any gene: 5. Germline V CDR1 and CDR2: DFQATT, SNEGSKA (reference sequence). This CDR3 is 14 amino acids long. CDR3 DNA, as far as it was read: TGCAGTGCTAGTGGGGACAGGGTTGACACTGAA. Protein product: CSASGDRVDTE. The whole CDR3 protein is CSASGDRVDTEAFF.

Concerning this clone: The DNA ends 3 residues before the CDR3 does, and the rest of the CDR3 is filled in from the germline J gene. The chain recombines TRBV10-3 with TRBJ2-7; TRBD2 matches 7 bases. After removal of 2 bases from V and 0 bases from J, the junction contained 10 bases not matched to a gene. Germline CDR1 and CDR2: ENHRY and SYGVKD. This CDR3 is built from 17 residues. CDR3 bases read: TGTGCCATCAGTGAGCCGCCGCTCCGGGGGGACTCCTACGAG. It specifies CAISEPPLRGDSYE. The complete CDR3 protein is CAISEPPLRGDSYEQYF.

To note about this clone: From the germline J gene comes the end of the CDR3, since the read stops 3 residues before it. The genes are TRBV11-2 and TRBJ2-7; the D is unclear. The V gene's germline CDR1 is SGHAT and CDR2 FQNNGV. The CDR3 is 12 residues long. The V gene lost 5 bases and the J gene lost 5 bases, with 10 bases spanning the gap. CDR3 protein: CASSNSPHEQYF. CDR3 bases read: TGTGCCAGCAGCAACTCTCCCCACGAG.

As to this clone: Read coverage stops 3 residues before the CDR3 terminus; the germline J gene supplies the remainder. This chain joins TRBV6-1 and TRBJ1-1, with D perhaps matching TRBD1 (5 bases). CDR1 is MNHNS and CDR2 is SASEGT in the germline V gene. The CDR3 runs to 13 residues. The V gene lost 4 bases and the J gene lost 0 bases, with 6 bases spanning the gap. The CDR3: CASSATVNTEAFF. The sequenced part of the CDR3 DNA is TGTGCCAGCAGTGCGACAGTGAACACTGAA.

Remarks on this clone: The read terminates 3 residues ahead of where the CDR3 ends, so the germline J gene completes it. The V gene is TRBV5-5, the J gene TRBJ1-1; maybe TRBD1 (5 bases). The CDR3 runs to 13 residues. The V gene's germline CDR1 is SGHKS and CDR2 YYEKEE (reference sequence). Trimming took 5 bases from V and 2 from J, leaving 10 bases between them. CDR3 region: CASSVQGNTEAFF. The sequenced CDR3 bases are TGTGCCAGCAGTGTCCAGGGAAACACTGAA.

For this clone: The read ends 3 residues shy of where the CDR3 ends; the end is completed using the germline J gene. V usage is TRBV10-3 and J usage is TRBJ2-5; 15 positions match TRBD2. This CDR3 comprises 16 residues. Germline CDR1 is ENHRY and CDR2 is SYGVKD. With V trimmed by 6 bases and J by 5 bases, 7 bases remained unmatched. Here the CDR3 reads CAIRSGLAGGRETQYF. CDR3 bases read: TGTGCCATCAGGAGCGGACTAGCGGGGGGGCGGGAGACC.

In regard to this clone: The read gets to within 3 residues of the CDR3 end, and the germline J gene fills in the rest. The chain links TRBV25-1 to TRBJ1-5; D may be TRBD1 (6 bases). Germline V gene lookup returns CDR1 MGHDK and CDR2 SYGVNS. This CDR3 contains 14 residues. Deletions cut 5 bases from V and 5 bases from J, with 13 bases between. The covered CDR3 bases are TGTGCCAGCAGTAGTCAGGGGTCTCATCAGCCC. Translation: CASSSQGSHQP. The whole CDR3 sequence is CASSSQGSHQPQHF.

To note about this clone: The read falls 3 residues short of the CDR3 end, and the missing part is taken from the germline J gene. The rearrangement joins TRBV2 to TRBJ2-2; 7 nucleotides align to TRBD2. V lost 6 bases and J lost 5; bases outside the gene matches: 9. This CDR3 is built from 15 residues. Germline V gene lookup returns CDR1 SNHLY and CDR2 FYNNEI. CDR3 DNA, as far as it was read: TGTGCCAGCAGGTGGGAGGGCAGGGAAACCGGGGAG. Its protein is CASRWEGRETGE. The whole CDR3 region reads CASRWEGRETGELFF.

Turning to this clone: The read is 3 residues too short to cover the CDR3 end, so that end is filled in from the germline J gene. This chain joins TRBV10-3 and TRBJ2-7, with 9 bases fitting TRBD2. V trimming: 8 bases; J trimming: 0 bases; junction bases outside the gene matches: 11. CDR3 length: 16 amino acids. The germline gives CDR1 ENHRY, CDR2 SYGVKD. CDR3 sequence: CAIRGPGLAGSYEQYF. The covered CDR3 bases are TGTGCCATCCGGGGTCCGGGACTAGCAGGCTCCTACGAG.

The covered CDR3 bases are TGTGCCAGTAGTCTCCGGACAGTTCTCAACACCGGGGAG. This translates into CASSLRTVLNTGE. From start to end, the CDR3 is CASSLRTVLNTGELFF. V gene TRBV19 combines with J gene TRBJ2-2, with D maybe TRBD1 (6 bases). The CDR3 end falls 3 residues outside the read, so it is completed with the germline J gene. Germline values: CDR1 LNHDA, CDR2 SQIVND (reference sequence). The CDR3 loop spans 16 amino acids. Trimming took off 5 bases at V and 2 bases at J, with 15 bases between the two ends.

CDR3 DNA, as far as it was read: TGTGCCAGCAGCCAATCCGACACCTACGAG. This translates into CASSQSDTYE. Given in full, the CDR3 is CASSQSDTYEQYF. The V gene is TRBV4-2, the J gene TRBJ2-7; D is undetermined. The missing CDR3 end, 3 residues past where the read stops, is filled in from the germline J gene. The CDR3 is 13 amino acids. Germline V gene data show CDR1 as LGHNA and CDR2 as YNFKEQ. Trimming took 2 bases from V and 2 from J, leaving 7 bases between them.

The sequenced part of the CDR3 DNA is TGCGCCAGCAGCCTGGGACAGGGGAAAGCTGAA. It specifies CASSLGQGKAE. The CDR3, in full, reads CASSLGQGKAEAFF. The chain joins TRBV5-1 to TRBJ1-1; 10 bases align to TRBD1. The CDR3 end is not reached by the read, which stops 3 residues before it; the germline J gene fills it in. The germline gives CDR1 SGHRS, CDR2 YFSETQ. The junction had 6 bases not matched to a gene; V was cut back by 4 bases and J by 6 bases. There are 14 residues in the CDR3.

Points on this clone: The read terminates 3 residues ahead of where the CDR3 ends, so the germline J gene completes it. The chain has TRBV4-1 and TRBJ1-4; TRBD1 matches at 7 bases. Germline lookup yields CDR1 MGHRA and CDR2 YSYEKL. The V segment lost 6 bases and the J segment 5 bases; nucleotides outside the gene matches: 9. This CDR3 is built from 15 residues. The CDR3 reads CASSSSRQGNEKLFF. The part of the CDR3 DNA that was read is TGCGCCAGCAGTTCAAGCAGACAGGGCAATGAAAAA.

Comments on this clone: The DNA ends 3 residues before the CDR3 does, and the rest of the CDR3 is filled in from the germline J gene. V is TRBV10-2 and J is TRBJ2-6, with 8 bases that match TRBD1. This CDR3 spans 17 amino acids. Germline trimming cut 7 bases from V and 0 bases from J; bases unmatched to any gene: 8. The germline V gene has CDR1 WSHSY and CDR2 SAAADI. CDR3 DNA (partial): TGCGCCAGCATTGGACAGGGCCTTAGCTCTGGGGCCAACGTC. It yields the protein CASIGQGLSSGANV. The CDR3 in its entirety is CASIGQGLSSGANVLTF.

Comments on this clone: The sequenced fragment ends 3 residues before the CDR3 boundary, so the rest is inferred from the germline J gene. The rearrangement links TRBV7-9 to TRBJ2-3; D is possibly TRBD2 (6 bases). CDR3 length: 15 amino acids. Trimming removed 2 bases at V and 3 bases at J, with 12 bases between. Germline V gene lookup returns CDR1 SEHNR and CDR2 FQNEAQ (reference sequence). The CDR3 DNA, read in part, is TGTGCCAGCAGCTTACTACCGGGGGTGACAGATACG. Protein product: CASSLLPGVTDT. The CDR3 in full is CASSLLPGVTDTQYF.

A remark on this clone: Sequencing ends 3 residues short of the CDR3 end; the germline J gene provides the rest. The genes are TRBV19 and TRBJ2-7; 10 bases match TRBD1. Germline V gives CDR1 LNHDA, CDR2 SQIVND (reference sequence). CDR3 length: 15 residues. V was pared by 0 bases and J by 6 bases, with 5 bases of the junction left unmatched. CDR3 loop: CASSIDLGQGSEQYF. The CDR3 DNA, read in part, is TGTGCCAGTAGTATAGATCTGGGACAGGGGTCCGAG. The whole variable domain, remainder taken from reference TRBV19 and TRBJ2-7, is DGGITQSPKYLFRKEGQNVTLSCEQNLNHDAMYWYRQDPGQGLRLIYYSQIVNDFQKGDIAEGYSVSREKKESFPLTVTSAQKNPTAFYLCASSIDLGQGSEQYFGPGTRLTVT.

On this clone itself: The read finishes 3 residues shy of the CDR3 end, and the germline J gene is used to complete it. The gene calls are TRBV10-1 and TRBJ1-1; no firm D call. V lost 4 bases and J lost 4, with 10 bases in between. Germline CDR1 WNHNN, CDR2 SYGVQD (reference sequence). The CDR3 runs 13 residues. This chain's CDR3 is CASSATGTTEAFF. Partial CDR3 DNA: TGCGCCAGCAGTGCAACGGGTACCACTGAA.

Comments on this clone: The read stops 3 residues short of the end of the CDR3; the missing end is completed from the germline J gene. The chain recombines TRBV20-1 with TRBJ2-3, with 7 positions matching TRBD1. After removal of 3 bases from V and 2 bases from J, the junction contained 8 bases not matched to a gene. Per germline, CDR1 DFQATT and CDR2 SNEGSKA (reference sequence). The CDR3 contains 15 residues. The CDR3 DNA, read in part, is TGCAGTGCTAGCTTGAGACAGGGATCCACAGATACG. This gives the protein CSASLRQGSTDT. The whole CDR3 reads CSASLRQGSTDTQYF.

Regarding this clone: The read falls 3 residues short of the CDR3 end, and the missing part is taken from the germline J gene. The chain combines TRBV7-6 with TRBJ2-3; no firm D call. CDR3 size: 13 residues. V lost 1 base and J 4 bases, leaving 6 bases between the germline ends. Germline V gene data show CDR1 as SGHVS and CDR2 as FNYEAQ. The CDR3: CASSLVRADTQYF. The sequenced part of the CDR3 DNA is TGTGCCAGCAGCTTAGTCCGGGCAGATACG.